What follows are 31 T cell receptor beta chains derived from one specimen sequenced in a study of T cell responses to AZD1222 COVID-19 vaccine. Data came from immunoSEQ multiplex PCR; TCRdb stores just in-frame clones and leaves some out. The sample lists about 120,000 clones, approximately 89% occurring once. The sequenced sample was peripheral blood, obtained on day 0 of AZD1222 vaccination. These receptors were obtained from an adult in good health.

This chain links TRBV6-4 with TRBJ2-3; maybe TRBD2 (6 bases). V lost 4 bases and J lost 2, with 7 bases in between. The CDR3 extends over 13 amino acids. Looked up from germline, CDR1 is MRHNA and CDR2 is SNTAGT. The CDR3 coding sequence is TGTGCCAGCAGTGGCGGGGACACAGATACGCAGTATTTT. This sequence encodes CASSGGDTDTQYF.

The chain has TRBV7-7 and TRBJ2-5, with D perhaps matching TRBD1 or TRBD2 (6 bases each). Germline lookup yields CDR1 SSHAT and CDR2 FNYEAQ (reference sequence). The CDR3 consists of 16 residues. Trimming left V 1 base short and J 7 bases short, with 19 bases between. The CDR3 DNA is TGTGCCAGCAGCTTAGAGGGGGGACGGGGACTCGGGACCCAGTACTTC. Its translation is CASSLEGGRGLGTQYF. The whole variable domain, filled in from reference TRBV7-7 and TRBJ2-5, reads GAGVSQSPRYKVTKRGQDVTLRCDPISSHATLYWYQQALGQGPEFLTYFNYEAQPDKSGLPSDRFSAERPEGSISTLTIQRTEQRDSAMYRCASSLEGGRGLGTQYFGPGTRLLVL.

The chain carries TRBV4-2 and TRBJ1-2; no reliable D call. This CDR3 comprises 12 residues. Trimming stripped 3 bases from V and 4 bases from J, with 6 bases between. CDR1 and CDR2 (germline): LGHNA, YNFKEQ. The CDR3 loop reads CASSQSVYGYTF. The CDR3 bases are TGTGCCAGCAGCCAGTCGGTCTATGGCTACACCTTC.

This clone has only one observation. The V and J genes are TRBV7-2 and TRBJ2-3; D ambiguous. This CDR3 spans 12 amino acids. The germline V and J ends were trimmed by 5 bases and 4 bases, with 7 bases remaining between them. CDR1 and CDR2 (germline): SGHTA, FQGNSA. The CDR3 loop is CASSAFPDTQYF. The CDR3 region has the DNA TGTGCCAGCAGCGCCTTTCCAGATACGCAGTATTTT. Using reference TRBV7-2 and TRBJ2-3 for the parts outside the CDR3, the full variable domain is GAGVSQSPSNKVTEKGKDVELRCDPISGHTALYWYRQSLGQGLEFLIYFQGNSAPDKSGLPSDRFSAERTGGSVSTLTIQRTQQEDSAVYLCASSAFPDTQYFGPGTRLTVL.

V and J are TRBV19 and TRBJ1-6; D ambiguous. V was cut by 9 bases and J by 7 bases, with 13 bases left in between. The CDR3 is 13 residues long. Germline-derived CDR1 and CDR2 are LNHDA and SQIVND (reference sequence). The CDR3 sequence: CASHRSINSPLHF. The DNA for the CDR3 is TGTGCCAGCCACCGTTCGATAAATTCACCCCTCCACTTT. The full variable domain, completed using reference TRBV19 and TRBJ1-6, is DGGITQSPKYLFRKEGQNVTLSCEQNLNHDAMYWYRQDPGQGLRLIYYSQIVNDFQKGDIAEGYSVSREKKESFPLTVTSAQKNPTAFYLCASHRSINSPLHFGNGTRLTVT.

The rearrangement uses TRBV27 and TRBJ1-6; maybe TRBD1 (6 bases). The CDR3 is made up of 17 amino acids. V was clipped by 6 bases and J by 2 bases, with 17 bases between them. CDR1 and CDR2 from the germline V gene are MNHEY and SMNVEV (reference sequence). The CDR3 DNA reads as TGTGCCAGCAGCCCCAACCCAGGGGAAACCTATAATTCACCCCTCCACTTT. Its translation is CASSPNPGETYNSPLHF.

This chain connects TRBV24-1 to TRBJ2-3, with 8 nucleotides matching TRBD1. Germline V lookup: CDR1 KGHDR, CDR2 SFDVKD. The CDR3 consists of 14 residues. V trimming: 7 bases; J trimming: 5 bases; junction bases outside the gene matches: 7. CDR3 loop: CATSQGARGDTQYF. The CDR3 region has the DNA TGTGCCACCAGCCAGGGGGCTCGGGGAGATACGCAGTATTTT.

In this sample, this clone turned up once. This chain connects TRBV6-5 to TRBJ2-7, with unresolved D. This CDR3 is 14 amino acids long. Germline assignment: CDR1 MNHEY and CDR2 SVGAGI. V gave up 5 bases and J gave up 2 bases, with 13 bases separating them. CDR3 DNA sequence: TGTGCCAGCAGTCCGCCTTGGCAGACCTACGAGCAGTACTTC. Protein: CASSPPWQTYEQYF.

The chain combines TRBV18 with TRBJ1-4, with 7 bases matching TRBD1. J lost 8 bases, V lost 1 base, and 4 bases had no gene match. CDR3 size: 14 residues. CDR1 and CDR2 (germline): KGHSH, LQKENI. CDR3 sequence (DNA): TGTGCCAGCTCACCACGGGACAGTGGGGAAAAACTGTTTTTT. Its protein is CASSPRDSGEKLFF.

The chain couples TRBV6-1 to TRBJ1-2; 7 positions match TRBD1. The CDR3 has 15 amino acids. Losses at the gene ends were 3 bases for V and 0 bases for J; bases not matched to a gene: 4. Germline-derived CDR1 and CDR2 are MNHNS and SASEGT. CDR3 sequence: CASSDPGTANYGYTF. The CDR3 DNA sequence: TGTGCCAGCAGTGACCCAGGGACAGCTAACTATGGCTACACCTTC.

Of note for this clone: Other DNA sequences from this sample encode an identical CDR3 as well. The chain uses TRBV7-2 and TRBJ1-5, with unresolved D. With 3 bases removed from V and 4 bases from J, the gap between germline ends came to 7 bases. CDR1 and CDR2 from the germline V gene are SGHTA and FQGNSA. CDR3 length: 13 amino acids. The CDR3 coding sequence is TGTGCCAGCAGCTTCCGAGGAAATCAGCCCCAGCATTTT. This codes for CASSFRGNQPQHF.

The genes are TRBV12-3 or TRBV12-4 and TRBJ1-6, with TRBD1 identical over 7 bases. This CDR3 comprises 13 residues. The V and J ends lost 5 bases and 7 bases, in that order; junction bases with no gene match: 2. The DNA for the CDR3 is TGTGCCAGCAGTCAGACAGGGAATTCACCCCTCCACTTT. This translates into CASSQTGNSPLHF.

In nucleotides, the CDR3 is TGTGCCAGTAATCGACAGATTAATTCACCCCTCCACTTT. Residues: CASNRQINSPLHF. V and J are TRBV19 and TRBJ1-6; D might be TRBD1 (5 bases). Per germline, CDR1 LNHDA and CDR2 SQIVND (reference sequence). V lost 7 bases, J lost 6 bases, and 10 bases lay in between. CDR3 length: 13 residues.

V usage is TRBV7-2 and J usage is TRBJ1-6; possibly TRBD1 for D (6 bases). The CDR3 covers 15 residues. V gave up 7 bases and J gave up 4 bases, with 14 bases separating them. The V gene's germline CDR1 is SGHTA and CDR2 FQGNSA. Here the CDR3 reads CASKGGGGYNSPLHF. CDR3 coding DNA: TGTGCCAGCAAAGGGGGGGGAGGTTATAATTCACCCCTCCACTTT.

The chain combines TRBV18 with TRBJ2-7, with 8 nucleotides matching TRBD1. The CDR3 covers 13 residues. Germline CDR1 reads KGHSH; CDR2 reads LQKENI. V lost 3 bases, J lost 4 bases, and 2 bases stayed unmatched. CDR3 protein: CASSPTGEYEQYF. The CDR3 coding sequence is TGTGCCAGCTCACCGACAGGGGAATACGAGCAGTACTTC.

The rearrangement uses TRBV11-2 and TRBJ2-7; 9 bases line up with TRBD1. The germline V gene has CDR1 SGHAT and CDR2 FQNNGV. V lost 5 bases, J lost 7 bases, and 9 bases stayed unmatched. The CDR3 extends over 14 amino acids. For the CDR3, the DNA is TGTGCCAGCAGCCCAGGGACAGGGATAAGGGAGCAGTACTTC. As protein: CASSPGTGIREQYF.

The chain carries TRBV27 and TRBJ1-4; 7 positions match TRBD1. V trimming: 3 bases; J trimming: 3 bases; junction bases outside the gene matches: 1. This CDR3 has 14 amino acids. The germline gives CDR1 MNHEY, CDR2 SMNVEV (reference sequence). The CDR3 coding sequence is TGTGCCAGCAGTTTTGACAGGGCTAATGAAAAACTGTTTTTT. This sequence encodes CASSFDRANEKLFF.

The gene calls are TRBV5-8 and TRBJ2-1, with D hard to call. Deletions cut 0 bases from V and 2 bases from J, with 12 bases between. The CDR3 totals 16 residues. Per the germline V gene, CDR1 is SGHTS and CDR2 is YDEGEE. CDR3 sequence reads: CASSLGTLSTYNEQFF. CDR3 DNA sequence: TGTGCCAGCAGCTTGGGGACCCTCAGCACCTACAATGAGCAGTTCTTC. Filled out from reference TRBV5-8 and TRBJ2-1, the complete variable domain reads EAGVTQSPTHLIKTRGQQATLRCSPISGHTSVYWYQQALGLGLQFLLWYDEGEERNRGNFPPRFSGRQFPNYSSELNVNALELEDSALYLCASSLGTLSTYNEQFFGPGTRLTVL.

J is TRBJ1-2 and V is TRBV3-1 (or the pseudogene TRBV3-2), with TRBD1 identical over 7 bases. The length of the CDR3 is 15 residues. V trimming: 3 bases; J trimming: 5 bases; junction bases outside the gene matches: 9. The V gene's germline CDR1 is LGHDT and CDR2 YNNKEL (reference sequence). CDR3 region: CASSHSDRPTYGYTF. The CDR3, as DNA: TGTGCCAGCAGCCACTCGGACAGGCCGACATATGGCTACACCTTC.

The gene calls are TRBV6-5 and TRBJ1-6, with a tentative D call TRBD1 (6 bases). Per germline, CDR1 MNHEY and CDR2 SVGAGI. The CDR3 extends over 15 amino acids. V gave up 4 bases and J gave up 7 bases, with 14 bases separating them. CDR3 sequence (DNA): TGTGCCAGCAGTTCCGGGGGGGCCGGGAATTCACCCCTCCACTTT. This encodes CASSSGGAGNSPLHF.

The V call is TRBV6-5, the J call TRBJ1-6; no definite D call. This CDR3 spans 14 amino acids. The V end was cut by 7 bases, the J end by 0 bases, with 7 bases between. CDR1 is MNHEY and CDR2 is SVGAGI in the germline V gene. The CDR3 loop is CASTRSSYNSPLHF. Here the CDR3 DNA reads TGTGCCAGCACCCGGAGCTCCTATAATTCACCCCTCCACTTT.

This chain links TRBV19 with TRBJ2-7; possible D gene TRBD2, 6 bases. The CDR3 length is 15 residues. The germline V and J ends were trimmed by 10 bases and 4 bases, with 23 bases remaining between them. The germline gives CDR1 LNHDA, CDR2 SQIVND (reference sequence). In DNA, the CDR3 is TGTGCCACCGCCCCGGGAGCACAAAAAAGGTACGAGCAGTACTTC. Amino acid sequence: CATAPGAQKRYEQYF. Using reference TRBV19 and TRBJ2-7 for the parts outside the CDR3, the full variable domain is DGGITQSPKYLFRKEGQNVTLSCEQNLNHDAMYWYRQDPGQGLRLIYYSQIVNDFQKGDIAEGYSVSREKKESFPLTVTSAQKNPTAFYLCATAPGAQKRYEQYFGPGTRLTVT.

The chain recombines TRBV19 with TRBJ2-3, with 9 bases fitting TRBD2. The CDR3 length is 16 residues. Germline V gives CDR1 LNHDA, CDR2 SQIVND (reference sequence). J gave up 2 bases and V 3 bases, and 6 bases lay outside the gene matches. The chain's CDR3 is CASSIVAGAHTDTQYF. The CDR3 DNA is TGTGCCAGTAGTATTGTAGCGGGAGCCCACACAGATACGCAGTATTTT.

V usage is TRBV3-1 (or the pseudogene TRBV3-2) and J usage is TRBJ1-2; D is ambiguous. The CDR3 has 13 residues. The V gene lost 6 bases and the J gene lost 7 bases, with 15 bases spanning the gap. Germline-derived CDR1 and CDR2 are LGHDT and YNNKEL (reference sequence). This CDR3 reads CASRLRTAGGYTF. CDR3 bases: TGTGCCAGCAGACTAAGGACCGCCGGTGGCTACACCTTC.

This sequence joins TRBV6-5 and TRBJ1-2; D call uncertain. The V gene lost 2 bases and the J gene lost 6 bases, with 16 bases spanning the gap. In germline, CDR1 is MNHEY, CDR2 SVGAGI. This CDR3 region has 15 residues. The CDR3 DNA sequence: TGTGCCAGCAGTTACACCCTTACTCCCACGGATGGCTACACCTTC. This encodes CASSYTLTPTDGYTF.

CDR3 sequence (DNA): TGTGCCAGTACTTCCTCCCTCACTAGCGGGAGTCCCTACGAGCAGTACTTC. The encoded protein is CASTSSLTSGSPYEQYF. This sequence joins TRBV19 and TRBJ2-7, with TRBD2 matching 11 bases. Unmatched junction bases numbered 13, after V lost 7 bases and J lost 2 bases. CDR1 is LNHDA, CDR2 SQIVND, per germline (reference sequence). The CDR3 totals 17 residues.

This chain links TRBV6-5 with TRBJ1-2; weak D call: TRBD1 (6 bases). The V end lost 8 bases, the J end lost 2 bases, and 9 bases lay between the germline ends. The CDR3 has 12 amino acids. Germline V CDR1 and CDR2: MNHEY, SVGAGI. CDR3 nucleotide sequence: TGTGCCAGCCAAACAGGGAACTATGGCTACACCTTC. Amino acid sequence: CASQTGNYGYTF.

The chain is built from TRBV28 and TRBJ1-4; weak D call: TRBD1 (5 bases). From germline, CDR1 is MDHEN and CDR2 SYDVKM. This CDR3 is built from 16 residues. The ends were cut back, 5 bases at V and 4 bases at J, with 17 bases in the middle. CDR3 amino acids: CASSHYREGLNEKLFF. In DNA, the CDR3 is TGTGCCAGCAGTCACTACCGGGAGGGACTTAATGAAAAACTGTTTTTT.

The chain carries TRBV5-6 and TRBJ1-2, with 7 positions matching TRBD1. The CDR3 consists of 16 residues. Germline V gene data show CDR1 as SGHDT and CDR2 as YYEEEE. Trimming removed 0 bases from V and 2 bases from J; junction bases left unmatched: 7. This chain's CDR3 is CASSLGPGTANYGYTF. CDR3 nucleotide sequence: TGTGCCAGCAGCTTGGGCCCCGGGACAGCGAACTATGGCTACACCTTC.

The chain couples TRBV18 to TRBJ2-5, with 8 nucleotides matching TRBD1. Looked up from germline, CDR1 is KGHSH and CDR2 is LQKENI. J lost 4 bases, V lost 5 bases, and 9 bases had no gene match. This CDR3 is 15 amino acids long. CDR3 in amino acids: CASSSRQGLLETQYF. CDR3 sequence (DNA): TGTGCCAGCTCATCGCGACAGGGGTTATTAGAGACCCAGTACTTC. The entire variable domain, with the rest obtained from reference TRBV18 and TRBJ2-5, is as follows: NAGVMQNPRHLVRRRGQEARLRCSPMKGHSHVYWYRQLPEEGLKFMVYLQKENIIDESGMPKERFSAEFPKEGPSILRIQQVVRGDSAAYFCASSSRQGLLETQYFGPGTRLLVL.

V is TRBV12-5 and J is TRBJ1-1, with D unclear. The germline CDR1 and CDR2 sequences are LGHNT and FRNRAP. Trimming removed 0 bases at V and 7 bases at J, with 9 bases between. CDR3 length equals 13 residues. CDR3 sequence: CASGLVPEGEAFF. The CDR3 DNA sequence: TGTGCTAGTGGTTTGGTACCCGAGGGTGAAGCTTTCTTT. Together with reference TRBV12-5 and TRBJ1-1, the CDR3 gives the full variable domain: DARVTQTPRHKVTEMGQEVTMRCQPILGHNTVFWYRQTMMQGLELLAYFRNRAPLDDSGMPKDRFSAEMPDATLATLKIQPSEPRDSAVYFCASGLVPEGEAFFGQGTRLTVV.